This T cell receptor beta chain is from a study of OX40 agonist ivuxolimab in advanced cancers. The CDR3 spans 16 residues. The ends lost 0 bases at V and 7 bases at J; junction bases unmatched: 10. Germline assignment: CDR1 SGDLS and CDR2 YYNGEE. The method was immunoSEQ multiplex PCR; TCRdb's version includes in-frame clones alone and lacks a portion of them. This table has tens of thousands of clones, over 75% appearing once. This clonotype originated in an adult with an advanced solid tumor such as melanoma, head and neck, liver or kidney cancer. The sample in question was CD4+ or CD8+ T cells sorted from blood, obtained in a trial of the OX40 agonist ivuxolimab. This sequence joins TRBV9 and TRBJ2-1, with 7 bases that match TRBD2. CDR3 region: CASSVVVGGPWNEQFF. CDR3 DNA: TGTGCCAGCAGCGTAGTGGTGGGAGGGCCCTGGAATGAGCAGTTCTTC. The whole variable domain, filled in from reference TRBV9 and TRBJ2-1, reads DSGVTQTPKHLITATGQRVTLRCSPRSGDLSVYWYQQSLDQGLQFLIQYYNGEERAKGNILERFSAQQFPDLHSELNLSSLELGDSALYFCASSVVVGGPWNEQFFGPGTRLTVL.